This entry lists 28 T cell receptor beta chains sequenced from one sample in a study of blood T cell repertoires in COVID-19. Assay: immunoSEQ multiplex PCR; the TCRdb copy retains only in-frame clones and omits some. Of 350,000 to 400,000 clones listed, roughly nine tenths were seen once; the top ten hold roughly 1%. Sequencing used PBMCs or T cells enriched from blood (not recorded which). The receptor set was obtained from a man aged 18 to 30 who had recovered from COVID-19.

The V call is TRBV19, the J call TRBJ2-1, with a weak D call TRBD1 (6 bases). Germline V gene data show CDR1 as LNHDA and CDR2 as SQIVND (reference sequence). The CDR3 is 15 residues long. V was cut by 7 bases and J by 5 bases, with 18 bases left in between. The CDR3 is CASTLRAGENNEQFF. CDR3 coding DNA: TGTGCCAGTACCCTGAGGGCAGGGGAAAACAATGAGCAGTTCTTC.

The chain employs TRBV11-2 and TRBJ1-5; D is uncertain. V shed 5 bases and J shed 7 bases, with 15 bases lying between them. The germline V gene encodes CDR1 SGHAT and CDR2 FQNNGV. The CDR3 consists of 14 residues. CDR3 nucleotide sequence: TGTGCCAGCAGCCCTACTGACATAGGCCAGCCCCAGCATTTT. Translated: CASSPTDIGQPQHF.

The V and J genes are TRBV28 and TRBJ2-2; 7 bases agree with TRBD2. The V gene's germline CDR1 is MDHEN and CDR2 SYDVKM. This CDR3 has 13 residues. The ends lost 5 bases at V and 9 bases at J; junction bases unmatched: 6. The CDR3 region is CASSLGGGRELFF. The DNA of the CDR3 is TGTGCCAGCAGTCTTGGGGGGGGTCGGGAGCTGTTTTTT.

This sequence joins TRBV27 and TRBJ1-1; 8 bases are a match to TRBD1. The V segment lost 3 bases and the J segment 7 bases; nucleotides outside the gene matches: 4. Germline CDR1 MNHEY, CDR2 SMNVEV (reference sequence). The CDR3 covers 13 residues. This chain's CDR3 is CASSLPGQDEAFF. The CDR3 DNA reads TGTGCCAGCAGTTTGCCGGGACAGGATGAAGCTTTCTTT.

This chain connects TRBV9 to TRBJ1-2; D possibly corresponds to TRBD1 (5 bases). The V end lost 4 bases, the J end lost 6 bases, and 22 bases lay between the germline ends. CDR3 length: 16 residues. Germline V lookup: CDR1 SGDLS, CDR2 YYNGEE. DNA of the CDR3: TGTGCCAGCAGCATTACCGGAGGGAGCATAGGGGATGGCTACACCTTC. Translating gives CASSITGGSIGDGYTF.

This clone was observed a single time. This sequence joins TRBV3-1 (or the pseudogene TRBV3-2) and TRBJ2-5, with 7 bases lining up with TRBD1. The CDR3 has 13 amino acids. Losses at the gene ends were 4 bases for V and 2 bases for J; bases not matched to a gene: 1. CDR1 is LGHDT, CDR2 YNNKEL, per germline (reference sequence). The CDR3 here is CASSRGQQETQYF. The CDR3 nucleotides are TGTGCCAGCAGCCGGGGACAGCAAGAGACCCAGTACTTC.

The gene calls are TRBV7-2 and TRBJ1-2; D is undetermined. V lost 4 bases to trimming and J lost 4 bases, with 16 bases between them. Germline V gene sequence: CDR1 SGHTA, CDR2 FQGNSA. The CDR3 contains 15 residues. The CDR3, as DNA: TGTGCCAGCAGCTCCACCGGGAGTTCTGGCTATGGCTACACCTTC. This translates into CASSSTGSSGYGYTF.

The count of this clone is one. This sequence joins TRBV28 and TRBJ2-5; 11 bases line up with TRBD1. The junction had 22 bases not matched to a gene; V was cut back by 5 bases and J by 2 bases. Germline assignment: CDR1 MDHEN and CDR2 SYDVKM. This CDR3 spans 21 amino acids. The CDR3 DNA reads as TGTGCCAGCAGTCCATTGGGGAGGACAGGGGGCAAAAGCGGGATTCAAGAGACCCAGTACTTC. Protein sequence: CASSPLGRTGGKSGIQETQYF.

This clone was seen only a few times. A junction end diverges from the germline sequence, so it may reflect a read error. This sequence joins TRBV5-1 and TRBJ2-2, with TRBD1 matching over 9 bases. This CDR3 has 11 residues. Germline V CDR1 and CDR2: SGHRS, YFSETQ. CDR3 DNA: TGCGCCAGCAGCATAGGACAGGGGCCCCTTTTT. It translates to CASSIGQGPLF.

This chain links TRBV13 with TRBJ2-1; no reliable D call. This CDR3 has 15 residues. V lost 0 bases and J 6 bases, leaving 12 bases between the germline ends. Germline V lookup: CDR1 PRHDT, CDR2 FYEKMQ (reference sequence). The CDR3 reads CASSLGRPPINEQFF. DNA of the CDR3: TGTGCCAGCAGCTTAGGGCGCCCCCCTATCAATGAGCAGTTCTTC.

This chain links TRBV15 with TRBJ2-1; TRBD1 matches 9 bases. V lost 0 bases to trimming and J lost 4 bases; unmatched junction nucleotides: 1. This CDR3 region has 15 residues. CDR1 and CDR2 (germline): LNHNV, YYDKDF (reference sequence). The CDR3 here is CATSREDRGYNEQFF. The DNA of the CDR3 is TGTGCCACCAGCAGAGAAGACAGGGGGTACAATGAGCAGTTCTTC.

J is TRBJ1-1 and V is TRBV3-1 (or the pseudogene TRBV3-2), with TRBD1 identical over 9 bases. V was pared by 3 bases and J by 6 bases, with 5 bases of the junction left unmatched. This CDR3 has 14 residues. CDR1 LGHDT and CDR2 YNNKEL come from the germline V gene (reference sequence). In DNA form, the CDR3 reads TGTGCCAGCAGCCAGAGCGGACAGGGGTCTGAAGCTTTCTTT. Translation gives CASSQSGQGSEAFF.

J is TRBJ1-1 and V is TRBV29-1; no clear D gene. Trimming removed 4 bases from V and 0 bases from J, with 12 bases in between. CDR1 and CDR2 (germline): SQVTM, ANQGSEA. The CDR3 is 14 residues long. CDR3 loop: CSVVTGAMNTEAFF. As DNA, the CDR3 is TGCAGCGTTGTGACGGGAGCCATGAACACTGAAGCTTTCTTT.

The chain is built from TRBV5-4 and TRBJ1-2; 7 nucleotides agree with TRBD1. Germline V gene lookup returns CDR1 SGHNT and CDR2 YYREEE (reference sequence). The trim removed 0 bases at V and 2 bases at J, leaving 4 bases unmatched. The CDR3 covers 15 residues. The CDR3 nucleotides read TGTGCCAGCAGCTTGGCCGTCAGGGGGAACTATGGCTACACCTTC. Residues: CASSLAVRGNYGYTF.

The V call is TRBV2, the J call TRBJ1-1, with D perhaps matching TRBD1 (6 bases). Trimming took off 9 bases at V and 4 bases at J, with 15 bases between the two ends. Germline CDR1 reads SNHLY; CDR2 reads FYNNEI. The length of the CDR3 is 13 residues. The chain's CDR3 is CASSTGSFTEAFF. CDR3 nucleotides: TGTGCCAGTTCGACAGGCTCTTTCACTGAAGCTTTCTTT. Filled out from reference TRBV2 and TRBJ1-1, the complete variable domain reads EPEVTQTPSHQVTQMGQEVILRCVPISNHLYFYWYRQILGQKVEFLVSFYNNEISEKSEIFDDQFSVERPDGSNFTLKIRSTKLEDSAMYFCASSTGSFTEAFFGQGTRLTVV.

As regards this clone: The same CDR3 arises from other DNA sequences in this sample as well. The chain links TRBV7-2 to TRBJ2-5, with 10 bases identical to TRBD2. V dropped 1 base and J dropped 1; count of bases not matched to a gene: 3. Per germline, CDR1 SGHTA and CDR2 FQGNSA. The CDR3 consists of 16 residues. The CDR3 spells CASSLVVAGGQETQYF. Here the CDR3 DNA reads TGTGCCAGCAGCTTAGTTGTAGCGGGGGGCCAAGAGACCCAGTACTTC.

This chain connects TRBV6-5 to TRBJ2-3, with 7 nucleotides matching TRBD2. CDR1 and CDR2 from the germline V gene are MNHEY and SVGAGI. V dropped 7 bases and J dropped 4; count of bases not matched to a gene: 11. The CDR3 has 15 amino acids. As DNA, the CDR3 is TGTGCCAGCACGTCATCTGGCGGGGGTGCAGATACGCAGTATTTT. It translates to CASTSSGGGADTQYF.

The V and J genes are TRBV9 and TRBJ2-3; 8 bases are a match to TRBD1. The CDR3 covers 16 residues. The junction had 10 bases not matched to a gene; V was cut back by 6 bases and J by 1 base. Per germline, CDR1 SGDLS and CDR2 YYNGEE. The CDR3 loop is CASTQGARVGTDTQYF. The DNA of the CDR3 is TGTGCCAGCACCCAGGGGGCGCGGGTCGGCACAGATACGCAGTATTTT.

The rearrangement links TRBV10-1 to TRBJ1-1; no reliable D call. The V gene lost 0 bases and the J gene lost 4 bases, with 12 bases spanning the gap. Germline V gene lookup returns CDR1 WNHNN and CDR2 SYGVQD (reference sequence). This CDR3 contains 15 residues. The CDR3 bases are TGCGCCAGCAGTGAGTCTAGAGGGCCCGGCACTGAAGCTTTCTTT. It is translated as CASSESRGPGTEAFF.

The CDR3 region has the DNA TGTGCCAGCAGCTCGTATGCGGATAGCAATCAGCCCCAGCATTTT. It is translated as CASSSYADSNQPQHF. V and J are TRBV5-5 and TRBJ1-5; D gene uncertain. With 3 bases removed from V and 0 bases from J, the gap between germline ends came to 10 bases. The CDR3 runs to 15 residues. Germline CDR1 reads SGHKS; CDR2 reads YYEKEE (reference sequence).

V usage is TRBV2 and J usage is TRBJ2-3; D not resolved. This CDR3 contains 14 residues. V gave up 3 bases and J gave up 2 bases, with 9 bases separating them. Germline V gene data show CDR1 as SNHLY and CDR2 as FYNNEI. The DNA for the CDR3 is TGTGCCAGCAGTGAGGCCAGTTCCACAGATACGCAGTATTTT. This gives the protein CASSEASSTDTQYF.

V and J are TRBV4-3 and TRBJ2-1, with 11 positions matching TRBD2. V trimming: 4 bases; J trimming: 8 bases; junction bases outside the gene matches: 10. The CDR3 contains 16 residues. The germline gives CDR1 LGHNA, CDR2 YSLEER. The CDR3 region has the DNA TGCGCCAGCAGCCCAGAAACTAGCGGGAGTAGTTATGAGCAGTTCTTC. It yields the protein CASSPETSGSSYEQFF.

The CDR3 sequence: CASFPGTGHNEQFF. Here the CDR3 DNA reads TGTGCCAGTTTCCCCGGGACAGGCCACAATGAGCAGTTCTTC. The chain combines TRBV5-5 with TRBJ2-1; 8 bases line up with TRBD1. This CDR3 is built from 14 residues. The germline V gene encodes CDR1 SGHKS and CDR2 YYEKEE (reference sequence). V dropped 8 bases and J dropped 5; count of bases not matched to a gene: 9. Complete variable domain (other parts from reference TRBV5-5 and TRBJ2-1): DAGVTQSPTHLIKTRGQQVTLRCSPISGHKSVSWYQQVLGQGPQFIFQYYEKEERGRGNFPDRFSARQFPNYSSELNVNALLLGDSALYLCASFPGTGHNEQFFGPGTRLTVL.

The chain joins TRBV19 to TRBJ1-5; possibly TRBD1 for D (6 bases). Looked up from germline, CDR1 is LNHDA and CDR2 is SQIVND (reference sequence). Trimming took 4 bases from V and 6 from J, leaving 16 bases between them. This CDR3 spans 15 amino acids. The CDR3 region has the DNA TGTGCCAGTAGTAGCGGGCCAGGGGCCGGTCAGCCCCAGCATTTT. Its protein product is CASSSGPGAGQPQHF.

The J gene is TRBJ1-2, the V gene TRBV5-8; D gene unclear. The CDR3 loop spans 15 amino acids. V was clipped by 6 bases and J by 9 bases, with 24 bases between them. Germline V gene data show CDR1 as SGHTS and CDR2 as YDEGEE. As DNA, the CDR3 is TGTGCCAGCACCCCCCGGGGTCCCCCCTCGATAAGCTACACCTTC. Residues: CASTPRGPPSISYTF.

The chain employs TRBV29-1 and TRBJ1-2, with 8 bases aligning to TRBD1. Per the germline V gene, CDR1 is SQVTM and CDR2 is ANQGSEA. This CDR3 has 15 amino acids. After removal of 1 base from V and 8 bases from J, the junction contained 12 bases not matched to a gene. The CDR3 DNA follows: TGCAGCGTTGAAGTAGGGGGGACAGGTGGGAGCGGCTACACCTTC. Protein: CSVEVGGTGGSGYTF.

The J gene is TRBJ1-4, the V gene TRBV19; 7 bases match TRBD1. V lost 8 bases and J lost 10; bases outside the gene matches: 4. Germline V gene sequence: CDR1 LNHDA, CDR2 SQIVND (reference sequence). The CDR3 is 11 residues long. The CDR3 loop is CASAWDRKLFF. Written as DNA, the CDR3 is TGTGCCAGTGCCTGGGACAGAAAACTGTTTTTT.

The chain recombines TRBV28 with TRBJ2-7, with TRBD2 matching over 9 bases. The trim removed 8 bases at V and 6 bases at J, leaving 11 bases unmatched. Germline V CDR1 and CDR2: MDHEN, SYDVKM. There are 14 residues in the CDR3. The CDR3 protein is CASHLAGARREQYF. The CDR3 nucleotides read TGTGCCAGCCACTTAGCGGGAGCCCGGCGCGAGCAGTACTTC.